This TCR beta chain is drawn from a study of OX40 agonist ivuxolimab in advanced cancers. Background on the whole study: Ivuxolimab was a fully human IgG2 agonistic monoclonal antibody targeting the costimulatory receptor OX40 (CD134). A male proportion of roughly 85% and a mean age of about 60 years, ranging from roughly 23 to 90, were recorded for the dose-escalation cohort. Peripheral TCRbeta sequencing was intended to test whether TCR sequence diversity was altered and clonal T-cell expansion was caused by ivuxolimab. Of the roughly 51 patients in dose escalation, about 20 had hepatocellular carcinoma, roughly 15 had melanoma, 9 had renal cell carcinoma and 9 had head and neck cancer. Intravenous ivuxolimab was administered to patients every 2 weeks at six dose levels: 0.01, 0.1, 0.3, 1.5, 3 and 10 mg/kg. Partial responses were achieved by three dose-escalation patients, of whom one had hepatocellular carcinoma and two had cutaneous melanoma. The paper covers the monotherapy dose-escalation part of the phase I ivuxolimab trial, which included N of about 51 patients. Prior anti-PD-1, anti-PD-L1 or anti-CTLA-4 therapy was permitted, and checkpoint inhibitors had been received by roughly two fifths of dose-escalation patients. Study-wide findings and limitations: In the 0.1-3.0 mg/kg groups, partial responders had among the lowest normalized peripheral clonal expansion, particularly in CD8+ T cells. Antigen specificity was not determined for the clonally expanded peripheral T cells. After ivuxolimab, expanded clones were on average more numerous among CD8+ T cells than among CD4+ T cells. Low levels of normalized T-cell clonal expansion were also seen in some nonresponding patients. Clonal expansion of both CD4+ and CD8+ blood T cells was observed from baseline to week 6 at doses 0.1 to 3.0 mg/kg.

V and J are truncated by 5 bases and 4 bases respectively, leaving an intervening sequence of 8 bases. The CDR3 numbers 12 residues from cysteine through phenylalanine. Solely the CDR3 DNA is kept, with 36 bases framed from the first base. Taken from the germline V gene, the CDR1 and CDR2 loops are SGHAT and FQNNGV. Note on this clone: This receptor's antigen is unknown. The record has no base qualities; no much larger clone is one base away.

Genomic DNA was extracted from sorted cells for sequencing of the TCRbeta CDR3 region. TCRbeta CDR3 regions were sequenced using the immunoSEQ Assay. Drawn from immuneACCESS, this table holds only the in-frame rearrangements with V and J called that TCRdb kept. Clones are partly lost; checked studies trace under half to an unresolved V gene and leave the rest unexplained. Across this sample there are roughly 56,000 clones, with roughly 83% seen only once. More than 0.9% of the sample lies in the top ten. Patients with autoimmune disease history or receiving systemic immunosuppression were excluded from the trial. In every dose cohort, peripheral blood was drawn for TCR sequencing at baseline, cycle 4 day 1, and cycle 7 day 1. The samples were drawn from a first-in-human, open-label, multicenter phase I dose-escalation trial of ivuxolimab. Adults with locally advanced or metastatic head and neck squamous cell, hepatocellular, melanoma or renal cell carcinoma were enrolled in the trial. Before TCR sequencing, CD4+ T cells and CD8+ T cells were sorted from peripheral blood as separate populations.

The input for sequencing was CD4+ or CD8+ T cells sorted from blood, taken in a trial of the OX40 agonist ivuxolimab. The origin of this receptor is an adult with an advanced solid tumor such as melanoma, head and neck, liver or kidney cancer. The rearrangement joined TRBV11-2 to TRBJ2-5, with the D gene uncertain. The DNA is TGTGCCAGCAGCCTAGTGGCAGAGACCCAGTACTTC. Its coded protein is CASSLVAETQYF.